A single sample is the source of the 25 T cell receptor beta chains below, sequenced in a study of blood T cell repertoires in COVID-19. Produced via immunoSEQ multiplex PCR; TCRdb's table is partial and in-frame only. The table has about 280,000 clones, 88% seen once. The specimen was PBMCs or T cells enriched from blood (not recorded which). All receptors derive from a woman younger than 45 who had recovered from COVID-19.

The chain joins TRBV7-3 to TRBJ2-1; D may be TRBD1 (5 bases). CDR3 size: 15 residues. Looked up from germline, CDR1 is SGHTA and CDR2 is FQGTGA. Deletions cut 4 bases from V and 7 bases from J, with 17 bases between. CDR3 nucleotides: TGTGCCAGCAGCTCATCCATTGGGGCCCGAAATGAGCAGTTCTTC. It codes for CASSSSIGARNEQFF.

This rearrangement joins TRBV12-3 or TRBV12-4 to TRBJ1-2, with TRBD1 matching 7 bases. The CDR3 contains 13 residues. V was pared by 7 bases and J by 8 bases, with 10 bases of the junction left unmatched. CDR3 nucleotide sequence: TGTGCCAGCACTGAGCAGGGGGTACGGGGCTACACCTTC. Translating gives CASTEQGVRGYTF.

The chain is built from TRBV5-1 and TRBJ2-1; 10 bases match TRBD2. V lost 3 bases to trimming and J lost 9 bases; unmatched junction nucleotides: 12. The CDR3 totals 16 residues. Per germline, CDR1 SGHRS and CDR2 YFSETQ. DNA for the CDR3: TGCGCCAGCAGCTCAGAGAGCGGGAGGGCCGCTAGTGAGCAGTTCTTC. It is translated as CASSSESGRAASEQFF.

This clone was counted once. The chain combines TRBV28 with TRBJ2-1, with D perhaps TRBD2 (6 bases). Germline CDR1 reads MDHEN; CDR2 reads SYDVKM. Trimming shortened V by 1 base and J by 4 bases, and 23 bases separated the two germline ends. The CDR3 is 19 residues long. Here the CDR3 DNA reads TGTGCCAGCAGTTTATCTGTAACAGGTAGAGCTGGGAGGTACAATGAGCAGTTCTTC. It yields the protein CASSLSVTGRAGRYNEQFF. Full variable domain (rest looked up from reference TRBV28 and TRBJ2-1): DVKVTQSSRYLVKRTGEKVFLECVQDMDHENMFWYRQDPGLGLRLIYFSYDVKMKEKGDIPEGYSVSREKKERFSLILESASTNQTSMYLCASSLSVTGRAGRYNEQFFGPGTRLTVL.

The CDR3 sequence is CASNRYTEAFF. In DNA, the CDR3 is TGTGCCAGTAATCGTTACACTGAAGCTTTCTTT. The chain carries TRBV19 and TRBJ1-1; D remains unclear. V was pared by 7 bases and J by 3 bases, with 6 bases between. Germline CDR1 and CDR2: LNHDA and SQIVND (reference sequence). The CDR3 length is 11 residues.

V and J are TRBV16 and TRBJ1-4; 8 bases fit TRBD1. The J segment lost 1 base and the V segment lost 4 bases, leaving 2 bases of the junction unmatched. The germline V gene encodes CDR1 KGHSY and CDR2 FQNENV. This CDR3 is built from 15 residues. The CDR3 DNA reads as TGTGCCAGCAGCCGAACAGGGGGAACTAATGAAAAACTGTTTTTT. Its protein product is CASSRTGGTNEKLFF.

The CDR3 loop is CSATGPGQGYF. CDR3 DNA: TGCAGTGCTACGGGCCCGGGACAGGGGTACTTC. V is TRBV20-1 and J is TRBJ2-4; 9 bases are shared with TRBD1. The germline V gene encodes CDR1 DFQATT and CDR2 SNEGSKA (reference sequence). Losses at the gene ends were 4 bases for V and 15 bases for J; bases not matched to a gene: 7. The CDR3 runs to 11 residues.

Only a few counts were recorded for this clone. The chain couples TRBV18 to TRBJ2-3; D gene uncertain. This CDR3 is 16 amino acids long. V gave up 3 bases and J gave up 5 bases, with 18 bases separating them. Germline V CDR1 and CDR2: KGHSH, LQKENI. CDR3 region: CASSPVVSLERDTQYF. The CDR3 bases are TGTGCCAGCTCACCGGTGGTCTCCCTCGAGCGAGATACGCAGTATTTT.

The chain uses TRBV6-2 or TRBV6-3 and TRBJ2-5; 14 nucleotides align to TRBD2. Germline assignment: CDR1 MNHEY and CDR2 SVGEGT. V gave up 0 bases and J gave up 5 bases; unmatched junction bases: 5. CDR3 length equals 17 residues. CDR3 nucleotides: TGTGCCAGCAGTTACTCGACTAGCGGGGGGGGTGTGGAGACCCAGTACTTC. Amino acid sequence: CASSYSTSGGGVETQYF.

Of note for this clone: Other DNA sequences of this sample code for an identical CDR3. This chain connects TRBV5-1 to TRBJ2-3; a weak D match, TRBD1 (5 bases). V gave up 2 bases and J gave up 1 base, with 5 bases separating them. The CDR3 covers 13 residues. Germline V lookup: CDR1 SGHRS, CDR2 YFSETQ. The DNA for the CDR3 is TGCGCCAGCAGCTTACAGGGCACAGATACGCAGTATTTT. It yields the protein CASSLQGTDTQYF. Variable domain in full (rest from reference TRBV5-1 and TRBJ2-3): KAGVTQTPRYLIKTRGQQVTLSCSPISGHRSVSWYQQTPGQGLQFLFEYFSETQRNKGNFPGRFSGRQFSNSRSEMNVSTLELGDSALYLCASSLQGTDTQYFGPGTRLTVL.

J is TRBJ2-7 and V is TRBV18; D is perhaps TRBD1 (5 bases). The CDR3 has 12 residues. CDR1 is KGHSH and CDR2 is LQKENI in the germline V gene. The germline V and J ends were trimmed by 5 bases and 6 bases, with 11 bases remaining between them. The CDR3 loop is CASSSTGVEQYF. CDR3 nucleotides: TGTGCCAGCTCATCTACAGGTGTCGAGCAGTACTTC.

The chain has TRBV19 and TRBJ2-6; no clear D gene. Trimming cost V 6 bases and J 0 bases, with 6 bases left between them. Germline loops: CDR1 LNHDA, CDR2 SQIVND (reference sequence). This CDR3 spans 14 amino acids. Here the CDR3 reads CASSRSSGANVLTF. For the CDR3, the DNA is TGTGCCAGTAGCAGAAGCTCTGGGGCCAACGTCCTGACTTTC.

The chain is built from TRBV9 and TRBJ1-2; possible D gene TRBD1, 5 bases. Germline V CDR1 and CDR2: SGDLS, YYNGEE. V was shortened by 0 bases and J by 4 bases, with 13 bases between the two germline ends. The CDR3 sequence is 15 residues long. This CDR3 reads CASSVEPGIFYGYTF. DNA of the CDR3: TGTGCCAGCAGCGTAGAACCAGGGATCTTCTATGGCTACACCTTC.

The chain carries TRBV3-1 (or the pseudogene TRBV3-2) and TRBJ2-3; D is unresolved. The ends were cut back, 4 bases at V and 2 bases at J, with 7 bases in the middle. The CDR3 runs 13 residues. CDR1 LGHDT and CDR2 YNNKEL come from the germline V gene (reference sequence). Written as DNA, the CDR3 is TGTGCCAGCAGCCTCCTAAACACAGATACGCAGTATTTT. Translation: CASSLLNTDTQYF.

The V gene is TRBV7-8, the J gene TRBJ2-1; tentative D call: TRBD2 (6 bases). Per germline, CDR1 SGHVS and CDR2 FQNEAQ. Trimming took off 0 bases at V and 3 bases at J, with 12 bases between the two ends. The CDR3 spans 16 residues. CDR3 protein: CASSLALRGNYNEQFF. CDR3 nucleotides: TGTGCCAGCAGCTTAGCCCTGCGGGGAAACTACAATGAGCAGTTCTTC.

In its sample, this clone was seen a few times. This rearrangement joins TRBV7-2 to TRBJ2-7; TRBD1 aligns across 11 bases. The CDR3 has 19 residues. Germline V gene data show CDR1 as SGHTA and CDR2 as FQGNSA. Losses at the gene ends were 4 bases for V and 1 base for J; bases not matched to a gene: 15. The CDR3 loop reads CASSSGTGGSLGPSYEQYF. DNA of the CDR3: TGTGCCAGCAGCTCCGGGACAGGGGGATCCTTGGGGCCTTCCTACGAGCAGTACTTC. Together with reference TRBV7-2 and TRBJ2-7, the CDR3 gives the full variable domain: GAGVSQSPSNKVTEKGKDVELRCDPISGHTALYWYRQSLGQGLEFLIYFQGNSAPDKSGLPSDRFSAERTGGSVSTLTIQRTQQEDSAVYLCASSSGTGGSLGPSYEQYFGPGTRLTVT.

This clone was counted once. The genes are TRBV11-2 and TRBJ1-5, with TRBD1 matching over 8 bases. This CDR3 has 15 residues. J lost 3 bases, V lost 5 bases, and 6 bases had no gene match. Germline CDR1 SGHAT, CDR2 FQNNGV. CDR3 region: CASSKRTGYNQPQHF. CDR3 nucleotide sequence: TGTGCCAGCAGCAAAAGGACAGGGTACAATCAGCCCCAGCATTTT.

This sequence joins TRBV7-9 and TRBJ2-7; no clear D gene. The CDR3 consists of 14 residues. Per the germline V gene, CDR1 is SEHNR and CDR2 is FQNEAQ (reference sequence). The V end was cut by 3 bases, the J end by 2 bases, with 11 bases between. In nucleotides, the CDR3 is TGTGCCAGCAGCTTCCCGGCAGGTACCTACGAGCAGTACTTC. Translation: CASSFPAGTYEQYF.

The chain carries TRBV18 and TRBJ1-1; D remains unclear. Trimming removed 3 bases at V and 1 base at J, with 6 bases between. This CDR3 has 13 residues. CDR1 KGHSH and CDR2 LQKENI come from the germline V gene. CDR3 bases: TGTGCCAGCTCACCTCTCCCGAACACTGAAGCTTTCTTT. The encoded protein is CASSPLPNTEAFF. The full variable domain, completed using reference TRBV18 and TRBJ1-1, is NAGVMQNPRHLVRRRGQEARLRCSPMKGHSHVYWYRQLPEEGLKFMVYLQKENIIDESGMPKERFSAEFPKEGPSILRIQQVVRGDSAAYFCASSPLPNTEAFFGQGTRLTVV.

The J gene is TRBJ2-7, the V gene TRBV9; no firm D call. Germline V gene sequence: CDR1 SGDLS, CDR2 YYNGEE. This CDR3 is built from 14 residues. Trimming left V 0 bases short and J 5 bases short, with 12 bases between. CDR3 nucleotide sequence: TGTGCCAGCAGCGTAGGCAGAACTATCGACGAGCAGTACTTC. This encodes CASSVGRTIDEQYF.

The V call is TRBV30, the J call TRBJ1-4; 10 nucleotides line up with TRBD1. The germline gives CDR1 GTSNPN, CDR2 SVGIG (reference sequence). Germline trimming cut 1 base from V and 8 bases from J; bases unmatched to any gene: 7. The CDR3 length is 15 residues. CDR3 DNA sequence: TGTGCCTGGAGTGACAGGACAGGGGGAGGAGAAAAACTGTTTTTT. This translates into CAWSDRTGGGEKLFF.

This chain connects TRBV3-1 (or the pseudogene TRBV3-2) to TRBJ2-5; D remains unclear. This CDR3 has 12 residues. Trimming pared 4 bases from V and 4 bases from J, leaving 7 bases between. Germline assignment: CDR1 LGHDT and CDR2 YNNKEL (reference sequence). CDR3 loop: CASSRPGETQYF. CDR3 DNA sequence: TGTGCCAGCAGCCGGCCTGGAGAGACCCAGTACTTC.

There are a few counts of this clone. V gene TRBV3-1 (or the pseudogene TRBV3-2) combines with J gene TRBJ1-1, with 7 bases identical to TRBD1. The CDR3 totals 18 residues. V lost 1 base and J lost 0; bases outside the gene matches: 11. Germline V lookup: CDR1 LGHDT, CDR2 YNNKEL (reference sequence). The chain's CDR3 is CASSQVAHRGPLNTEAFF. DNA of the CDR3: TGTGCCAGCAGCCAAGTGGCCCACAGGGGCCCCTTGAACACTGAAGCTTTCTTT.

The chain recombines TRBV24-1 with TRBJ2-3; TRBD2 might be the D (6 bases). Germline V CDR1 and CDR2: KGHDR, SFDVKD. The CDR3 has 16 residues. The ends were cut back, 4 bases at V and 3 bases at J, with 16 bases in the middle. This CDR3 is CATSDRTSRVTDTQYF. CDR3 sequence (DNA): TGTGCCACCAGTGACCGAACTAGCAGGGTGACAGATACGCAGTATTTT.

The chain carries TRBV19 and TRBJ1-3, with TRBD1 identical over 7 bases. J lost 4 bases, V lost 9 bases, and 12 bases had no gene match. Germline V gene data show CDR1 as LNHDA and CDR2 as SQIVND (reference sequence). The CDR3 is 15 residues long. The CDR3 reads CASGPRTGLGNTIYF. CDR3 DNA: TGTGCCAGCGGACCGAGGACAGGACTAGGAAACACCATATATTTT.